These 24 T cell receptor beta chains originate from one sample sequenced in a study of cytomegalovirus exposure and HLA in healthy donors. The data were produced by immunoSEQ multiplex PCR, yet TCRdb's version contains in-frame clones alone and is incomplete. The table has roughly 48,000 clones, 88% seen once. The sequenced material came from PBMCs. These receptors were taken from a woman in her twenties or thirties in good health and CMV-seronegative.

This clone was detected once. The CDR3 protein is CASSSVAGGPLSNEQYF. The CDR3 nucleotides read TGTGCCAGCAGTTCGGTAGCGGGAGGGCCCCTCTCGAACGAGCAGTACTTC. The chain joins TRBV28 to TRBJ2-7, with 11 bases lining up with TRBD2. V lost 4 bases, J lost 5 bases, and 13 bases stayed unmatched. Looked up from germline, CDR1 is MDHEN and CDR2 is SYDVKM. There are 17 residues in the CDR3.

CDR3 residues: CASSFRGRFSGNTIYF. Here the CDR3 DNA reads TGTGCCAGCAGCTTCAGGGGGCGGTTCTCGGGAAACACCATATATTTT. The chain uses TRBV5-4 and TRBJ1-3, with 8 bases aligning to TRBD1. V was pared by 2 bases and J by 4 bases, with 8 bases of the junction left unmatched. The germline V gene has CDR1 SGHNT and CDR2 YYREEE (reference sequence). The CDR3 is made up of 16 amino acids.

The chain combines TRBV27 with TRBJ1-2, with 7 positions matching TRBD1. This CDR3 spans 14 amino acids. The J segment lost 8 bases and the V segment lost 4 bases, leaving 10 bases of the junction unmatched. CDR1 MNHEY and CDR2 SMNVEV come from the germline V gene (reference sequence). Written as DNA, the CDR3 is TGTGCCAGCAGTTCACCGGTGGCAGGGGGAGGCTACACCTTC. This sequence encodes CASSSPVAGGGYTF.

This rearrangement joins TRBV25-1 to TRBJ1-4; maybe TRBD1 (6 bases). The CDR3 has 15 amino acids. The V gene's germline CDR1 is MGHDK and CDR2 SYGVNS. With 6 bases removed from V and 2 bases from J, the gap between germline ends came to 13 bases. The CDR3 is CASSQQGPTNEKLFF. The CDR3 nucleotides read TGTGCCAGCAGCCAGCAGGGGCCGACTAATGAAAAACTGTTTTTT. The entire variable domain, with the rest obtained from reference TRBV25-1 and TRBJ1-4, is as follows: EADIYQTPRYLVIGTGKKITLECSQTMGHDKMYWYQQDPGMELHLIHYSYGVNSTEKGDLSSESTVSRIRTEHFPLTLESARPSHTSQYLCASSQQGPTNEKLFFGSGTQLSVL.

The CDR3 DNA sequence: TGTGCCAGCAGCCCTCGACAGGGGGCGCGTGGAAACACCATATATTTT. This sequence encodes CASSPRQGARGNTIYF. V gene TRBV7-6 combines with J gene TRBJ1-3; 10 bases line up with TRBD1. This CDR3 region has 16 residues. With V trimmed by 5 bases and J by 3 bases, 7 bases remained unmatched. Germline assignment: CDR1 SGHVS and CDR2 FNYEAQ.

The chain links TRBV7-2 to TRBJ1-4, with D perhaps TRBD1 (5 bases). This CDR3 is 15 amino acids long. Germline assignment: CDR1 SGHTA and CDR2 FQGNSA. The V end lost 1 base, the J end lost 3 bases, and 9 bases lay between the germline ends. The CDR3 is CASSLGQLSNEKLFF. Here the CDR3 DNA reads TGTGCCAGCAGCTTAGGACAGCTGTCTAATGAAAAACTGTTTTTT.

The V and J genes are TRBV28 and TRBJ1-1; 7 nucleotides line up with TRBD1. The junction had 3 bases not matched to a gene; V was cut back by 5 bases and J by 3 bases. The CDR3 spans 13 residues. The V gene's germline CDR1 is MDHEN and CDR2 SYDVKM. Here the CDR3 DNA reads TGTGCCAGCAGTCGGGACAGTTACACTGAAGCTTTCTTT. It specifies CASSRDSYTEAFF.

The rearrangement joins TRBV5-1 to TRBJ2-1; TRBD2 aligns across 10 bases. Trimming took 1 base from V and 3 from J; bases not matched to a gene: 4. Germline lookup yields CDR1 SGHRS and CDR2 YFSETQ. The CDR3 sequence is 16 residues long. The CDR3 DNA sequence: TGCGCCAGCAGCTTGATTCCTAGCGGGGGCTACAATGAGCAGTTCTTC. Translating it yields CASSLIPSGGYNEQFF.

This clone has just a few counts. This sequence joins TRBV6-4 and TRBJ2-1; D remains ambiguous. Deletions cut 10 bases from V and 11 bases from J, with 15 bases between. CDR3 length equals 11 residues. The V gene's germline CDR1 is MRHNA and CDR2 SNTAGT. CDR3 sequence: CATGTLDKQFF. CDR3 in DNA: TGTGCCACAGGAACCTTAGATAAGCAGTTCTTC.

The V and J genes are TRBV6-5 and TRBJ2-2; no clear D gene. The V and J ends lost 0 bases and 9 bases respectively, with 17 bases between them. This CDR3 has 16 amino acids. Per germline, CDR1 MNHEY and CDR2 SVGAGI. The DNA for the CDR3 is TGTGCCAGCAGTTACTCCCTGGCGGCCCAAAAGAGGGAGCTGTTTTTT. As protein: CASSYSLAAQKRELFF.

CDR3: CSVEKASGIYNEQFF. CDR3 in DNA: TGCAGCGTTGAAAAGGCTAGCGGGATTTACAATGAGCAGTTCTTC. The chain has TRBV29-1 and TRBJ2-1, with 9 bases aligning to TRBD2. This CDR3 is built from 15 residues. V lost 2 bases to trimming and J lost 4 bases; unmatched junction nucleotides: 6. Germline lookup yields CDR1 SQVTM and CDR2 ANQGSEA.

This chain links TRBV6-6 with TRBJ1-5, with no clear D. This CDR3 spans 14 amino acids. CDR1 and CDR2 from the germline V gene are MNHNY and SVGAGI (reference sequence). Trimming stripped 6 bases from V and 2 bases from J, with 11 bases between. CDR3 nucleotides: TGTGCCAGCAGCTTCGGAGTCGGCAATCAGCCCCAGCATTTT. Amino acid sequence: CASSFGVGNQPQHF.

This chain connects TRBV28 to TRBJ2-1, with D tentatively TRBD1 (5 bases). Germline lookup yields CDR1 MDHEN and CDR2 SYDVKM. The V end was cut by 2 bases, the J end by 9 bases, with 14 bases between. The length of the CDR3 is 14 residues. The CDR3 region has the DNA TGTGCCAGCAGTTTACAGGGCCCTTTAGGTGAGCAGTTCTTC. Amino acids: CASSLQGPLGEQFF.

The chain combines TRBV11-2 with TRBJ2-7; TRBD2 might be the D (5 bases). The V end was cut by 4 bases, the J end by 3 bases, with 16 bases between. This CDR3 spans 15 amino acids. The germline V gene has CDR1 SGHAT and CDR2 FQNNGV. Here the CDR3 reads CASSSYSGTFYEQYF. CDR3 coding DNA: TGTGCCAGCAGCTCCTACAGCGGAACATTCTACGAGCAGTACTTC.

The CDR3: CASGTGVQETQYF. The CDR3 DNA sequence: TGTGCCAGCGGAACAGGGGTGCAAGAGACCCAGTACTTC. The chain joins TRBV28 to TRBJ2-5; 7 bases are a match to TRBD1. Germline V CDR1 and CDR2: MDHEN, SYDVKM. The CDR3 is made up of 13 amino acids. V was clipped by 8 bases and J by 2 bases; unmatched bases: 5. Together with reference TRBV28 and TRBJ2-5, the CDR3 gives the full variable domain: DVKVTQSSRYLVKRTGEKVFLECVQDMDHENMFWYRQDPGLGLRLIYFSYDVKMKEKGDIPEGYSVSREKKERFSLILESASTNQTSMYLCASGTGVQETQYFGPGTRLLVL.

The rearrangement links TRBV6-5 to TRBJ1-4, with a weak D call TRBD1 (6 bases). Deletions cut 2 bases from V and 6 bases from J, with 10 bases between. This CDR3 spans 14 amino acids. In germline, CDR1 is MNHEY, CDR2 SVGAGI. This chain's CDR3 is CASSYAAGDEKLFF. In nucleotides, the CDR3 is TGTGCCAGCAGTTACGCCGCAGGGGATGAAAAACTGTTTTTT.

In DNA, the CDR3 is TGTGCCAGCAGTACGGGATATGTGGAGACCCAGTACTTC. It is translated as CASSTGYVETQYF. The chain employs TRBV2 and TRBJ2-5, with D tentatively TRBD2 (5 bases). V shed 5 bases and J shed 5 bases, with 12 bases lying between them. The CDR3 consists of 13 residues. Germline-derived CDR1 and CDR2 are SNHLY and FYNNEI.

The chain has TRBV6-6 and TRBJ2-1; D may be TRBD2 (5 bases). V shed 7 bases and J shed 8 bases, with 12 bases lying between them. Germline assignment: CDR1 MNHNY and CDR2 SVGAGI (reference sequence). The CDR3 spans 12 residues. The DNA of the CDR3 is TGTGCCAGCACCGGCAGCGGCTATGAGCAGTTCTTC. It is translated as CASTGSGYEQFF.

V gene TRBV5-8 combines with J gene TRBJ1-1, with D perhaps TRBD1 (6 bases). The CDR3 runs to 12 residues. The germline V gene has CDR1 SGHTS and CDR2 YDEGEE. V lost 5 bases to trimming and J lost 7 bases, with 12 bases between them. The CDR3 DNA sequence: TGTGCCAGCAGGCCCCAGGGACATGAAGCTTTCTTT. Translating gives CASRPQGHEAFF. Filled out from reference TRBV5-8 and TRBJ1-1, the complete variable domain reads EAGVTQSPTHLIKTRGQQATLRCSPISGHTSVYWYQQALGLGLQFLLWYDEGEERNRGNFPPRFSGRQFPNYSSELNVNALELEDSALYLCASRPQGHEAFFGQGTRLTVV.

The V call is TRBV6-4, the J call TRBJ2-7, with D possibly being TRBD1 (6 bases). The CDR3 contains 14 residues. From germline, CDR1 is MRHNA and CDR2 SNTAGT. V shed 4 bases and J shed 2 bases, with 12 bases lying between them. CDR3 protein: CASSATDSAYEQYF. The CDR3 DNA reads as TGTGCCAGCAGTGCCACGGACAGTGCCTACGAGCAGTACTTC.

The V and J genes are TRBV7-9 and TRBJ1-1; 9 positions agree with TRBD1. The germline V gene has CDR1 SEHNR and CDR2 FQNEAQ (reference sequence). J lost 7 bases, V lost 6 bases, and 9 bases had no gene match. This CDR3 is built from 14 residues. Written as DNA, the CDR3 is TGTGCCAGCAGACCGGGACAGGGCCGGGGTGAAGCTTTCTTT. Its translation: CASRPGQGRGEAFF.

V usage is TRBV7-9 and J usage is TRBJ1-2; 7 bases map to TRBD1. The V and J ends lost 5 bases and 2 bases, in that order; junction bases with no gene match: 8. Germline loops: CDR1 SEHNR, CDR2 FQNEAQ (reference sequence). The CDR3 contains 15 residues. As DNA, the CDR3 is TGTGCCAGCAGCCGAATCCAGGGGGAGAACTATGGCTACACCTTC. It codes for CASSRIQGENYGYTF.

This rearrangement joins TRBV6-5 to TRBJ1-5; a weak D match, TRBD1 (6 bases). V was pared by 1 base and J by 5 bases, with 9 bases between. Germline assignment: CDR1 MNHEY and CDR2 SVGAGI. The CDR3 loop spans 14 amino acids. This chain's CDR3 is CASSYYSGDQPQHF. The CDR3 region has the DNA TGTGCCAGCAGTTACTACTCAGGGGATCAGCCCCAGCATTTT.

The chain joins TRBV6-5 to TRBJ1-5; 7 bases are shared with TRBD1. J was trimmed by 4 bases and V by 2 bases; bases with no gene match: 5. Germline CDR1 reads MNHEY; CDR2 reads SVGAGI. The CDR3 consists of 15 residues. CDR3 sequence (DNA): TGTGCCAGCAGTTACGACAGGGACGGTAATCAGCCCCAGCATTTT. Encoded protein: CASSYDRDGNQPQHF.